The clone carrying this T cell receptor beta chain has at least ten counts. The germline V and J ends were trimmed by 4 bases and 8 bases, with 12 bases remaining between them. Germline V gene sequence: CDR1 SQVTM, CDR2 ANQGSEA. The CDR3 covers 12 residues. TCRdb redid the calling of the RT-PCR reads with MiXCR, one entry per CDR3 protein. This table holds about 700,000 distinct CDR3 sequences, more than 13% found once. The chain recombines TRBV29-1 with TRBJ2-1; tentative D call: TRBD2 (5 bases). This TCR was sampled from a female donor in good health, serving as a healthy control. The material sequenced was memory CD4+ T cells from blood. CDR3 residues: CSVVVALYEQFF. The CDR3 nucleotides read TGCAGCGTTGTGGTAGCGCTGTATGAGCAGTTCTTC.